These 7 T cell receptor beta chains originate from one sample sequenced in a study of blood T cell repertoires in COVID-19. The method was immunoSEQ multiplex PCR; TCRdb's version includes in-frame clones alone and lacks a portion of them. The sample lists some 100,000 clones; less than 80% were seen once. The sample comprised peripheral blood. The receptors derive from a man aged 45-60 years with acute or convalescent COVID-19.

In its sample, this clone was seen a few times. This rearrangement joins TRBV27 to TRBJ1-5; 9 nucleotides match TRBD1. The CDR3 totals 16 residues. The junction had 11 bases not matched to a gene; V was cut back by 5 bases and J by 6 bases. The germline V gene encodes CDR1 MNHEY and CDR2 SMNVEV (reference sequence). This CDR3 is CASSPEPGTGSQPQHF. The DNA for the CDR3 is TGTGCCAGCAGTCCCGAGCCCGGGACAGGGTCTCAGCCCCAGCATTTT.

V is TRBV27 and J is TRBJ1-4, with D maybe TRBD1 (6 bases). The CDR3 sequence is 14 residues long. The germline V gene encodes CDR1 MNHEY and CDR2 SMNVEV (reference sequence). The V and J ends lost 5 bases and 6 bases respectively, with 13 bases between them. CDR3 nucleotide sequence: TGTGCCAGCAGTCCTCAGACAGGATATGAAAAACTGTTTTTT. It is translated as CASSPQTGYEKLFF.

This chain connects TRBV20-1 to TRBJ1-2; D gene ambiguous. Germline CDR1 is DFQATT and CDR2 is SNEGSKA (reference sequence). The CDR3 runs to 11 residues. V dropped 3 bases and J dropped 12 bases, with 14 bases sitting between them. DNA of the CDR3: TGCAGTGCTAGGGACGGGTGGCGGGACACCTTC. Translating it yields CSARDGWRDTF.

This chain links TRBV4-1 with TRBJ2-7; TRBD2 aligns across 11 bases. This CDR3 has 15 residues. Germline assignment: CDR1 MGHRA and CDR2 YSYEKL. V lost 1 base and J lost 3; bases outside the gene matches: 2. CDR3 sequence reads: CASSQGLAGIYEQYF. For the CDR3, the DNA is TGCGCCAGCAGCCAAGGACTAGCGGGGATCTACGAGCAGTACTTC.

The rearrangement links TRBV7-9 to TRBJ1-1; D not resolved. V was trimmed by 2 bases and J by 0 bases, leaving 7 bases between them. Germline-derived CDR1 and CDR2 are SEHNR and FQNEAQ (reference sequence). There are 14 residues in the CDR3. The CDR3 DNA reads TGTGCCAGCAGCTTACTTGGCCTGAACACTGAAGCTTTCTTT. Translating it yields CASSLLGLNTEAFF.

The chain carries TRBV4-1 and TRBJ2-3; D is unresolved. V was pared by 0 bases and J by 3 bases, with 10 bases between. Germline CDR1 is MGHRA and CDR2 is YSYEKL. The CDR3 totals 15 residues. This chain's CDR3 is CASSQDNAVTDTQYF. CDR3 DNA: TGCGCCAGCAGCCAAGATAACGCAGTTACAGATACGCAGTATTTT.

The chain's CDR3 is CASSQNHRTGELFF. The CDR3 DNA reads TGTGCCAGCAGTCAGAACCACAGGACCGGGGAGCTGTTTTTT. The gene calls are TRBV14 and TRBJ2-2; TRBD1 is a possible D gene (5 bases). Germline lookup yields CDR1 SGHDN and CDR2 FVKESK. The CDR3 spans 14 residues. Trimming took off 6 bases at V and 5 bases at J, with 13 bases between the two ends.